The 24 T cell receptor beta chains in this list originate from one sample, sequenced in a study of regulatory T cells in long-lasting Graves disease. Building of the TCR beta libraries involved iRepertoire HTBI primers and Arm-PCR of CDR3 regions. TCRdb re-derived calls from the multiplex PCR reads in MiXCR, one entry per CDR3 protein. The sample lists 350,000 to 450,000 distinct CDR3 sequences, around 17% occurring once. The time point denotes: newly diagnosed GD, antithyroid drugs for less than 3 months. RNA extracted from PBMCs served as the sequencing template. Separately, the same data were catalogued under a study of T cells in Graves' hyperthyroidism and ophthalmopathy.

The starting material was peripheral blood mononuclear cells (PBMCs), obtained at new diagnosis, from a patient treated with antithyroid drugs. These receptors came from a man aged 40-49 years with Graves disease.

The chain links TRBV20-1 to TRBJ2-7; 12 positions agree with TRBD2. The V gene end was trimmed by 3 bases and the J gene end by 0 bases; junction bases not matched to a gene: 6. The CDR3 spans 16 residues. The V gene's germline CDR1 is DFQATT and CDR2 SNEGSKA (reference sequence). CDR3 in amino acids: CSARPGLAGPSYEQYF. The DNA for the CDR3 is TGCAGTGCTAGGCCGGGACTAGCGGGTCCCTCCTACGAGCAGTACTTC.

This clonotype appeared many times. The CDR3 loop reads CASSLAEVGSYEQYF. Written as DNA, the CDR3 is TGCGCCAGCAGCTTGGCCGAGGTGGGTTCCTACGAGCAGTACTTC. The chain has TRBV5-1 and TRBJ2-7; D uncertain. Trimming left V 0 bases short and J 1 base short, with 11 bases between. CDR1 and CDR2 from the germline V gene are SGHRS and YFSETQ. The CDR3 spans 15 residues.

This clonotype was counted at least ten times. This rearrangement joins TRBV12-3 or TRBV12-4 to TRBJ2-3, with TRBD2 matching 10 bases. This CDR3 is built from 16 residues. V lost 2 bases, J lost 1 base, and 3 bases stayed unmatched. CDR3 sequence: CASSLRLAGGTDTQYF. CDR3 DNA sequence: TGTGCCAGCAGTTTACGGCTAGCGGGGGGCACAGATACGCAGTATTTT.

The table lists this clonotype with many counts. The V gene is TRBV28, the J gene TRBJ2-7, with D perhaps TRBD1 (6 bases). The CDR3 runs 14 residues. Germline CDR1 reads MDHEN; CDR2 reads SYDVKM. Trimming shortened V by 8 bases and J by 4 bases, and 18 bases separated the two germline ends. CDR3: CASQSGQGFYEQYF. The CDR3 DNA sequence: TGTGCCAGCCAATCGGGCCAGGGGTTTTACGAGCAGTACTTC.

This clonotype was detected many times. The V and J genes are TRBV20-1 and TRBJ1-5; tentative D call: TRBD1 (5 bases). The CDR3 loop spans 14 amino acids. CDR1 and CDR2 (germline): DFQATT, SNEGSKA (reference sequence). Trimming pared 2 bases from V and 0 bases from J, leaving 8 bases between. The DNA of the CDR3 is TGCAGTGCTAGACAGGGTTATAGCAATCAGCCCCAGCATTTT. This translates into CSARQGYSNQPQHF.

This clonotype occurred a few times. The V call is TRBV6-1, the J call TRBJ2-5; 10 nucleotides align to TRBD2. The trim removed 0 bases at V and 2 bases at J, leaving 0 bases unmatched. Germline V lookup: CDR1 MNHNS, CDR2 SASEGT. The CDR3 loop spans 15 amino acids. The CDR3, as DNA: TGTGCCAGCAGTGAAGCAGCGGGGGGGCAAGAGACCCAGTACTTC. Its translation is CASSEAAGGQETQYF.

The V call is TRBV11-2, the J call TRBJ2-2; 7 nucleotides align to TRBD2. CDR1 is SGHAT, CDR2 FQNNGV, per germline. The CDR3 spans 18 residues. V was clipped by 2 bases and J by 1 base; unmatched bases: 10. DNA of the CDR3: TGTGCCAGCAGCTTAAGAAAGACCCGGGAGGAGAACACCGGGGAGCTGTTTTTT. This codes for CASSLRKTREENTGELFF.

Ten or more counts support this clonotype. V usage is TRBV6-1 and J usage is TRBJ2-7, with D maybe TRBD1 (5 bases). CDR1 and CDR2 (germline): MNHNS, SASEGT. The V end was cut by 3 bases, the J end by 6 bases, with 12 bases between. The CDR3 has 13 amino acids. CDR3 bases: TGTGCCAGCAGTGACAGGGTAGGGCGCGAGCAGTACTTC. It codes for CASSDRVGREQYF.

This clonotype was seen a handful of times. J is TRBJ2-7 and V is TRBV7-2; D tentatively reads TRBD1 or TRBD2 (6 bases each). The CDR3 runs 17 residues. Germline CDR1 SGHTA, CDR2 FQGNSA. V was cut by 2 bases and J by 2 bases, with 19 bases left in between. CDR3 nucleotides: TGTGCCAGCAGCTTATCGGTTGGGGGCGGGGTCGCCTACGAGCAGTACTTC. Protein sequence: CASSLSVGGGVAYEQYF.

This clonotype showed up many times. This chain uses TRBV2 with TRBJ1-5; possible D gene TRBD1, 6 bases. The CDR3 loop spans 16 amino acids. V was cut by 3 bases and J by 1 base, with 13 bases left in between. The germline V gene encodes CDR1 SNHLY and CDR2 FYNNEI. The CDR3 loop reads CASSDWGALSNQPQHF. DNA of the CDR3: TGTGCCAGCAGTGATTGGGGGGCTTTAAGCAATCAGCCCCAGCATTTT.

This clonotype was seen at least ten times. V and J are TRBV6-2 or TRBV6-3 and TRBJ1-6, with 8 bases fitting TRBD1. The CDR3 is 15 amino acids. J was trimmed by 9 bases and V by 6 bases; bases with no gene match: 10. Germline V gene sequence: CDR1 MNHEY, CDR2 SVGEGT. The CDR3, as DNA: TGTGCCAGCAGCGACCTATGGACAGGGCGTTCACCCCTCCACTTT. It yields the protein CASSDLWTGRSPLHF.

At least ten counts were recorded for this clonotype. This chain links TRBV7-6 with TRBJ2-1, with D hard to call. This CDR3 region has 16 residues. V lost 3 bases and J lost 6, with 18 bases in between. Germline CDR1 and CDR2: SGHVS and FNYEAQ. The CDR3 loop reads CASSFAPTGPANEQFF. DNA of the CDR3: TGTGCCAGCAGCTTTGCCCCTACCGGCCCGGCCAATGAGCAGTTCTTC.

This clonotype was counted at least ten times. V gene TRBV18 combines with J gene TRBJ1-1; 7 nucleotides line up with TRBD1. In germline, CDR1 is KGHSH, CDR2 LQKENI. CDR3 size: 15 residues. The V segment lost 2 bases and the J segment 3 bases; nucleotides outside the gene matches: 6. The chain's CDR3 is CASSPSSGGYTEAFF. The CDR3 DNA is TGTGCCAGCTCACCAAGTTCAGGGGGGTACACTGAAGCTTTCTTT.

This chain joins TRBV11-2 and TRBJ2-5; 10 bases map to TRBD1. The germline gives CDR1 SGHAT, CDR2 FQNNGV. After removal of 3 bases from V and 4 bases from J, the junction contained 5 bases not matched to a gene. This CDR3 is built from 15 residues. The CDR3 spells CASSFPRTGGETQYF. CDR3 bases: TGTGCCAGCAGCTTTCCTCGGACAGGGGGAGAGACCCAGTACTTC.

In this sample, this clonotype turned up a few times. The chain joins TRBV24-1 to TRBJ2-7; 7 bases line up with TRBD1. J was trimmed by 0 bases and V by 2 bases; bases with no gene match: 6. CDR3 size: 16 residues. CDR1 KGHDR and CDR2 SFDVKD come from the germline V gene. CDR3 bases: TGTGCCACCAGTGATTCGGGGCAGGGGGTCTCCTACGAGCAGTACTTC. Amino acids: CATSDSGQGVSYEQYF.

In its sample, this clonotype was seen many times. The rearrangement uses TRBV28 and TRBJ2-1, with 8 nucleotides matching TRBD1. The ends lost 7 bases at V and 9 bases at J; junction bases unmatched: 8. Germline V lookup: CDR1 MDHEN, CDR2 SYDVKM. The length of the CDR3 is 13 residues. CDR3 amino acids: CASTETGAGEQFF. CDR3 coding DNA: TGTGCCAGCACCGAGACAGGGGCTGGTGAGCAGTTCTTC.

The table lists this clonotype with many counts. This chain joins TRBV18 and TRBJ2-3; no firm D call. Germline V CDR1 and CDR2: KGHSH, LQKENI. V lost 5 bases and J lost 2, with 8 bases in between. There are 13 residues in the CDR3. CDR3 in DNA: TGTGCCAGCTCAGCTCGATCCACAGATACGCAGTATTTT. Protein: CASSARSTDTQYF.

This clonotype appeared a few times. V and J are TRBV2 and TRBJ2-6, with a tentative D call TRBD2 (6 bases). Germline values: CDR1 SNHLY, CDR2 FYNNEI. The CDR3 contains 15 residues. The V end was cut by 4 bases, the J end by 1 base, with 8 bases between. The CDR3 nucleotides are TGTGCCAGCAGTGCGGACTATTCTGGGGCCAACGTCCTGACTTTC. Translating gives CASSADYSGANVLTF.

This clonotype was recorded many times. The gene calls are TRBV7-2 and TRBJ1-3; D call uncertain. Between the trimmed V and J ends, which lost 4 bases and 4 bases, there was a span of 14 bases. The CDR3 has 15 residues. Germline V gives CDR1 SGHTA, CDR2 FQGNSA. The DNA of the CDR3 is TGTGCCAGCAGCTCCCAGCGCCAGGCCGGAAACACCATATATTTT. It encodes CASSSQRQAGNTIYF.

This chain joins TRBV5-1 and TRBJ1-6; D gene uncertain. The CDR3 consists of 14 residues. Germline-derived CDR1 and CDR2 are SGHRS and YFSETQ. V gave up 4 bases and J gave up 10 bases, with 15 bases separating them. CDR3 sequence (DNA): TGCGCCAGCAGCGCTGTGGACGGAGACTCACCCCTCCACTTT. Encoded protein: CASSAVDGDSPLHF.

This clonotype was counted at least ten times. J is TRBJ2-2 and V is TRBV20-1; D is possibly TRBD1 (5 bases). The CDR3 runs 14 residues. Looked up from germline, CDR1 is DFQATT and CDR2 is SNEGSKA (reference sequence). Trimming pared 4 bases from V and 2 bases from J, leaving 11 bases between. The CDR3 DNA follows: TGCAGTGCTATCGACAGCCTTAACACCGGGGAGCTGTTTTTT. It encodes CSAIDSLNTGELFF.

At least ten counts were recorded for this clonotype. V gene TRBV15 combines with J gene TRBJ1-6; 9 positions match TRBD1. The CDR3 is made up of 14 amino acids. CDR1 is LNHNV, CDR2 YYDKDF, per germline (reference sequence). J gave up 10 bases and V 7 bases, and 8 bases lay outside the gene matches. The CDR3 bases are TGTGCCACCAAAGTGGGACAGGGAAGGTCACCCCTCCACTTT. Its protein product is CATKVGQGRSPLHF.

This clonotype was seen repeatedly, ten times or more. This chain uses TRBV5-1 with TRBJ2-7; D is ambiguous. V dropped 4 bases and J dropped 2 bases, with 16 bases sitting between them. The germline CDR1 and CDR2 sequences are SGHRS and YFSETQ. The length of the CDR3 is 15 residues. The CDR3, as DNA: TGCGCCAGCAGCGCCATACCGAGTACTACCTACGAGCAGTACTTC. Protein sequence: CASSAIPSTTYEQYF.

The sample holds many counts of this clonotype. The rearrangement joins TRBV4-2 to TRBJ2-7; maybe TRBD1 (5 bases). V gave up 1 base and J gave up 5 bases, with 12 bases separating them. The CDR3 sequence is 14 residues long. The germline V gene encodes CDR1 LGHNA and CDR2 YNFKEQ. CDR3 region: CASSQASQDDEQYF. The CDR3 DNA follows: TGTGCCAGCAGCCAAGCATCACAGGACGACGAGCAGTACTTC.